One and the same sample provided the 30 T cell receptor beta chains below, sequenced in a study of cytomegalovirus exposure and HLA in healthy donors. Primers included in the PCR were 60 Vbeta and 13 Jbeta primers. Some clones are missing from TCRdb's copy, which holds only in-frame ones; the method was immunoSEQ multiplex PCR. This repertoire shows roughly 180,000 clones, approximately 80% found once; its top ten account for 1.2%. The sample comprised PBMCs. These receptors were collected from a boy aged 2-9 years in good health and CMV-seronegative.

This chain uses TRBV19 with TRBJ1-1, with a weak D call TRBD1 (5 bases). The germline V gene has CDR1 LNHDA and CDR2 SQIVND (reference sequence). The CDR3 runs 16 residues. The ends were cut back, 2 bases at V and 0 bases at J, with 13 bases in the middle. The CDR3 DNA is TGTGCCAGTAGTATACAGGGCAGACGATTGAACACTGAAGCTTTCTTT. Protein sequence: CASSIQGRRLNTEAFF.

Remarks on this clone: A read error may account for a junction end that differs from germline. J is TRBJ1-1 and V is TRBV7-9; maybe TRBD1 (5 bases). The CDR3 totals 13 residues. CDR1 SEHNR and CDR2 FQNEAQ come from the germline V gene (reference sequence). Here the CDR3 reads CSSSPPQETEAFF. The DNA of the CDR3 is TGTTCCAGCAGCCCCCCACAGGAGACTGAAGCTTTCTTT.

The rearrangement uses TRBV7-2 and TRBJ2-7, with TRBD2 identical over 10 bases. Per germline, CDR1 SGHTA and CDR2 FQGNSA. Losses at the gene ends were 8 bases for V and 1 base for J; bases not matched to a gene: 8. There are 15 residues in the CDR3. The CDR3 bases are TGTGCCAGCGGGATAGCGGGAGGTTCGTCCTACGAGCAGTACTTC. Translated: CASGIAGGSSYEQYF.

This sequence joins TRBV5-6 and TRBJ2-7; D possibly corresponds to TRBD1 (6 bases). V lost 5 bases to trimming and J lost 5 bases, with 23 bases between them. The CDR3 consists of 16 residues. Per germline, CDR1 SGHDT and CDR2 YYEEEE. CDR3 residues: CASSISGGRGFDEQYF. The CDR3 DNA follows: TGTGCCAGCAGTATAAGTGGCGGCAGGGGTTTCGACGAGCAGTACTTC.

The V call is TRBV7-8, the J call TRBJ2-1; D unclear. The germline V gene has CDR1 SGHVS and CDR2 FQNEAQ. The V end was cut by 3 bases, the J end by 6 bases, with 3 bases between. There are 11 residues in the CDR3. The chain's CDR3 is CASSLSNEQFF. The CDR3 region has the DNA TGTGCCAGCAGCTTGAGCAATGAGCAGTTCTTC.

This chain uses TRBV4-2 with TRBJ2-7; 11 nucleotides align to TRBD2. Germline V lookup: CDR1 LGHNA, CDR2 YNFKEQ. The CDR3 contains 16 residues. Losses at the gene ends were 3 bases for V and 6 bases for J; bases not matched to a gene: 10. Here the CDR3 DNA reads TGTGCCAGCAGCCAGGAACCCCCCGGACTAGCGGGCGAGCAGTACTTC. It specifies CASSQEPPGLAGEQYF.

This sequence joins TRBV9 and TRBJ2-3, with 9 bases fitting TRBD2. The V and J ends lost 4 bases and 5 bases, in that order; junction bases with no gene match: 5. Germline CDR1 reads SGDLS; CDR2 reads YYNGEE. The CDR3 runs to 14 residues. CDR3 coding DNA: TGTGCCAGCAGCATTAGCGGGAGAAAAGATACGCAGTATTTT. Its protein product is CASSISGRKDTQYF.

The rearrangement uses TRBV5-1 and TRBJ1-2; possibly TRBD1 for D (5 bases). This CDR3 contains 13 residues. Germline V lookup: CDR1 SGHRS, CDR2 YFSETQ. V was trimmed by 5 bases and J by 3 bases, leaving 11 bases between them. CDR3 in DNA: TGCGCCAGCAGGGAGTCGGGGGACTATGGCTACACCTTC. Translating gives CASRESGDYGYTF.

The chain employs TRBV11-2 and TRBJ2-4, with 14 bases fitting TRBD2. This CDR3 has 19 amino acids. V lost 2 bases, J lost 0 bases, and 6 bases stayed unmatched. CDR1 is SGHAT and CDR2 is FQNNGV in the germline V gene. The CDR3 nucleotides are TGTGCCAGCAGCTTATCCGGGACTAGCGGGAGCCTAGCCAAAAACATTCAGTACTTC. This sequence encodes CASSLSGTSGSLAKNIQYF.

This chain uses TRBV29-1 with TRBJ1-2; TRBD1 is a possible D gene (5 bases). This CDR3 is 15 amino acids long. The V and J ends lost 0 bases and 2 bases respectively, with 13 bases between them. The germline V gene encodes CDR1 SQVTM and CDR2 ANQGSEA. The CDR3 sequence: CSVEDRRGGNYGYTF. The CDR3 bases are TGCAGCGTTGAAGACCGACGGGGGGGAAACTATGGCTACACCTTC.

This clone was recorded once. The rearrangement links TRBV28 to TRBJ2-1; 9 bases agree with TRBD2. Germline values: CDR1 MDHEN, CDR2 SYDVKM. V trimming: 6 bases; J trimming: 2 bases; junction bases outside the gene matches: 8. This CDR3 is built from 16 residues. The CDR3: CASRTQAGGTYNEQFF. The CDR3 nucleotides read TGTGCCAGCAGGACTCAAGCGGGGGGCACCTACAATGAGCAGTTCTTC.

With respect to this clone: Different DNA sequences within this sample yield the same CDR3. The chain employs TRBV30 and TRBJ2-3; 9 bases agree with TRBD2. This CDR3 has 17 residues. Germline V gene data show CDR1 as GTSNPN and CDR2 as SVGIG (reference sequence). Unmatched junction bases numbered 15, after V lost 0 bases and J lost 8 bases. The chain's CDR3 is CAWSVQTSGPWVGTQYF. The CDR3 DNA sequence: TGTGCCTGGAGTGTGCAAACTAGCGGGCCCTGGGTGGGTACGCAGTATTTT. Full variable domain (rest looked up from reference TRBV30 and TRBJ2-3): SQTIHQWPATLVQPVGSPLSLECTVEGTSNPNLYWYRQAAGRGLQLLFYSVGIGQISSEVPQNLSASRPQDRQFILSSKKLLLSDSGFYLCAWSVQTSGPWVGTQYFGPGTRLTVL.

The chain combines TRBV4-1 with TRBJ2-3; 10 bases align to TRBD2. Germline V gene sequence: CDR1 MGHRA, CDR2 YSYEKL. The J segment lost 0 bases and the V segment lost 4 bases, leaving 7 bases of the junction unmatched. The CDR3 has 17 amino acids. The CDR3 DNA reads TGCGCCAGCAGCCGTGGACTAGCGGACTATAGCACAGATACGCAGTATTTT. Encoded protein: CASSRGLADYSTDTQYF.

The rearrangement uses TRBV6-6 and TRBJ1-6; 7 positions match TRBD1. The CDR3 extends over 14 amino acids. Germline-derived CDR1 and CDR2 are MNHNY and SVGAGI (reference sequence). V lost 6 bases and J lost 7; bases outside the gene matches: 6. The CDR3 protein is CASSIGQENSPLHF. In DNA form, the CDR3 reads TGTGCCAGCAGCATCGGACAGGAAAATTCACCCCTCCACTTT.

The chain carries TRBV6-5 and TRBJ2-1; the match to TRBD2 covers 7 bases. J lost 10 bases, V lost 8 bases, and 8 bases had no gene match. The CDR3 contains 12 residues. Looked up from germline, CDR1 is MNHEY and CDR2 is SVGAGI. The CDR3 is CASGGGAHEQFF. The CDR3 bases are TGTGCCAGCGGGGGAGGGGCGCACGAGCAGTTCTTC.

The V call is TRBV5-1, the J call TRBJ2-5; D may be TRBD2 (5 bases). Trimming pared 1 base from V and 5 bases from J, leaving 12 bases between. The CDR3 sequence is 14 residues long. CDR1 is SGHRS and CDR2 is YFSETQ in the germline V gene. CDR3 sequence reads: CASSLTGSRETQYF. CDR3 bases: TGCGCCAGCAGCTTGACGGGATCCCGGGAGACCCAGTACTTC.

The CDR3 loop reads CASRDNRESFSYTF. DNA of the CDR3: TGTGCCAGCAGGGACAACAGGGAATCTTTCAGCTACACCTTC. The rearrangement links TRBV6-5 to TRBJ1-2; D might be TRBD1 (6 bases). CDR1 and CDR2 (germline): MNHEY, SVGAGI. The length of the CDR3 is 14 residues. V shed 6 bases and J shed 9 bases, with 20 bases lying between them.

V usage is TRBV7-2 and J usage is TRBJ1-6, with 9 positions matching TRBD1. Germline V lookup: CDR1 SGHTA, CDR2 FQGNSA. The CDR3 loop spans 16 amino acids. Trimming at V came to 2 bases and at J to 7 bases, leaving 6 bases not matched to a gene. The CDR3 region has the DNA TGTGCCAGCAGCTTAAGGGCAGACAGGGGGAATTCACCCCTCCACTTT. Translating gives CASSLRADRGNSPLHF. The whole variable domain, filled in from reference TRBV7-2 and TRBJ1-6, reads GAGVSQSPSNKVTEKGKDVELRCDPISGHTALYWYRQSLGQGLEFLIYFQGNSAPDKSGLPSDRFSAERTGGSVSTLTIQRTQQEDSAVYLCASSLRADRGNSPLHFGNGTRLTVT.

The rearrangement uses TRBV27 and TRBJ2-3, with D possibly matching TRBD2 (5 bases). V dropped 6 bases and J dropped 8 bases, with 15 bases sitting between them. The CDR3 length is 13 residues. Looked up from germline, CDR1 is MNHEY and CDR2 is SMNVEV (reference sequence). CDR3 nucleotides: TGTGCCAGCAGCCACGCTAGCTGGGGTACGCAGTATTTT. Its protein product is CASSHASWGTQYF.

The chain has TRBV7-9 and TRBJ2-1, with 9 nucleotides matching TRBD2. The CDR3 totals 17 residues. The J segment lost 4 bases and the V segment lost 0 bases, leaving 7 bases of the junction unmatched. Germline CDR1 and CDR2: SEHNR and FQNEAQ (reference sequence). This chain's CDR3 is CASSLALASGNYNEQFF. The CDR3 DNA reads as TGTGCCAGCAGCTTAGCGCTGGCTAGCGGGAATTACAATGAGCAGTTCTTC.

The V and J genes are TRBV19 and TRBJ2-2; unclear D gene. There are 10 residues in the CDR3. Trimming removed 9 bases from V and 6 bases from J, with 5 bases in between. CDR1 and CDR2 from the germline V gene are LNHDA and SQIVND (reference sequence). The CDR3 DNA is TGTGCCAGCGGAGCCGGGGAGCTGTTTTTT. It yields the protein CASGAGELFF. Full variable domain (outside the CDR3, taken from reference TRBV19 and TRBJ2-2): DGGITQSPKYLFRKEGQNVTLSCEQNLNHDAMYWYRQDPGQGLRLIYYSQIVNDFQKGDIAEGYSVSREKKESFPLTVTSAQKNPTAFYLCASGAGELFFGEGSRLTVL.

The V gene is TRBV29-1, the J gene TRBJ1-1, with D possibly TRBD1 on 6 matching bases. Trimming took 7 bases from V and 4 from J, leaving 13 bases between them. Germline values: CDR1 SQVTM, CDR2 ANQGSEA. There are 12 residues in the CDR3. The CDR3 sequence: CSAQGFVTEAFF. The CDR3 bases are TGCAGCGCACAGGGCTTTGTCACTGAAGCTTTCTTT.

There are a few counts of this clone. The chain is built from TRBV7-9 and TRBJ2-7; D remains unclear. Germline-derived CDR1 and CDR2 are SEHNR and FQNEAQ (reference sequence). The CDR3 loop spans 14 amino acids. Between the trimmed V and J ends, which lost 0 bases and 7 bases, there was a span of 13 bases. The CDR3 loop reads CASSLAGPYREQYV. For the CDR3, the DNA is TGTGCCAGCAGCTTAGCGGGTCCCTACCGGGAGCAGTACGTC.

This sequence joins TRBV18 and TRBJ1-1; perhaps TRBD1 as D (5 bases). This CDR3 contains 17 residues. Trimming left V 2 bases short and J 0 bases short, with 16 bases between. Germline CDR1 reads KGHSH; CDR2 reads LQKENI. CDR3 DNA sequence: TGTGCCAGCTCACCAGGGGGGATCAAGACCATGAACACTGAAGCTTTCTTT. Protein: CASSPGGIKTMNTEAFF.

The sample holds one count of this clone. V is TRBV20-1 and J is TRBJ2-3; D gene uncertain. The germline V gene encodes CDR1 DFQATT and CDR2 SNEGSKA (reference sequence). V lost 3 bases to trimming and J lost 6 bases, with 7 bases between them. This CDR3 is 11 amino acids long. DNA of the CDR3: TGCAGTGCTAGTCCGTCGGATACGCAGTATTTT. This encodes CSASPSDTQYF.

The chain employs TRBV6-1 and TRBJ2-7, with 8 nucleotides matching TRBD1. There are 13 residues in the CDR3. V was pared by 6 bases and J by 5 bases, with 6 bases of the junction left unmatched. Per germline, CDR1 MNHNS and CDR2 SASEGT. The CDR3 DNA reads as TGTGCCAGCAGACCGACAGGGGTCCACGAGCAGTACGTC. Its translation is CASRPTGVHEQYV.

The rearrangement uses TRBV5-6 and TRBJ2-7; 12 nucleotides agree with TRBD2. This CDR3 has 17 amino acids. Germline lookup yields CDR1 SGHDT and CDR2 YYEEEE. With V trimmed by 4 bases and J by 5 bases, 13 bases remained unmatched. CDR3 sequence reads: CASSQPVWTSGKDEQYF. CDR3 nucleotide sequence: TGTGCCAGCAGCCAGCCGGTTTGGACTAGCGGGAAGGACGAGCAGTACTTC.

The chain links TRBV7-9 to TRBJ2-3; 14 bases map to TRBD2. Germline V gives CDR1 SEHNR, CDR2 FQNEAQ (reference sequence). The CDR3 covers 18 residues. V was pared by 5 bases and J by 9 bases, with 16 bases of the junction left unmatched. CDR3 sequence reads: CASSPPSGTSGRSRTQYF. The CDR3 nucleotides are TGTGCCAGCAGCCCCCCCTCCGGGACTAGCGGGAGAAGTAGGACGCAGTATTTT.

The chain couples TRBV29-1 to TRBJ2-2; 8 nucleotides align to TRBD1. The CDR3 is made up of 14 amino acids. The J segment lost 2 bases and the V segment lost 3 bases, leaving 2 bases of the junction unmatched. CDR1 and CDR2 (germline): SQVTM, ANQGSEA. This CDR3 reads CSVDTGGNTGELFF. The CDR3 bases are TGCAGCGTTGATACAGGGGGTAACACCGGGGAGCTGTTTTTT.

The V and J genes are TRBV4-1 and TRBJ1-1; D perhaps matches TRBD1 (6 bases). Germline V CDR1 and CDR2: MGHRA, YSYEKL. V gave up 0 bases and J gave up 4 bases, with 15 bases separating them. The CDR3 length is 16 residues. CDR3 bases: TGCGCCAGCAGCCAAGATCGGGCCAGGGGTGTCACTGAAGCTTTCTTT. Its translation: CASSQDRARGVTEAFF.